This T cell receptor (beta chain) stems from a study of control samples from healthy donors and cancer patients. Profiling relied on immunoSEQ multiplex PCR, and the TCRdb table lists in-frame clones only, not all of them. The sample lists about 59,000 clones; roughly nine tenths were seen once. Trimming cost V 1 base and J 6 bases; bases outside gene matches: 3. There are 16 residues in the CDR3. Germline CDR1 and CDR2: MGHRA and YSYEKL. The TCR originated in a man in his forties with colorectal cancer. The V and J genes are TRBV4-1 and TRBJ2-1; 13 bases are a match to TRBD2. The specimen was PBMCs. The CDR3 reads CASSQGLAGGRNEQFF. CDR3 sequence (DNA): TGCGCCAGCAGCCAAGGACTAGCGGGGGGCCGCAATGAGCAGTTCTTC.